This is a list of T cell receptor beta chains from one sample in a study of CD8 T cells in Susac syndrome. Via MiXCR, TCRdb re-called the immunoSEQ multiplex PCR reads, giving one row per CDR3 protein. The top ten hold over 0.4% of the sample, which has more than 80,000 distinct CDR3 sequences, roughly 95% seen once. The specimen sequenced was CD8+ T cells from PBMCs. These receptors all stem from a human donor with Susac syndrome. CDR3s include the opening cysteine and the closing phenylalanine or tryptophan. Each record gives: J gene, clone size, V gene, D gene, CDR3 protein, CDR3 DNA. The D gene is left open where the match is weak. Clone size is shown for a subset of rows, as once, few, many or a class of expanded clone.

>TRBJ2-7|.|TRBV10-3|TRBD1
CAISADRQGEAYEQYF
TGTGCCATCAGTGCGGACAGACAGGGAGAAGCCTACGAGCAGTACTTC
>TRBJ2-7|.|TRBV7-9|TRBD1
CASSPAQGVGYEQYF
TGTGCCAGCAGCCCCGCACAGGGGGTTGGGTACGAGCAGTACTTC
>TRBJ2-3|.|TRBV7-9|TRBD1
CATDGQGRGTDTQYF
TGTGCCACCGATGGACAGGGAAGAGGCACAGATACGCAGTATTTT
>TRBJ2-3|once|TRBV25-1|.
CASSGVKGSTDTQYF
TGTGCCAGCAGTGGCGTCAAGGGTTCCACAGATACGCAGTATTTT
>TRBJ2-5|.|TRBV7-9|.
CASSSRGETQYF
TGTGCCAGCAGCTCCAGGGGAGAGACCCAGTACTTC
>TRBJ2-4|.|TRBV5-1|.
CASSYDRNIQYF
TGCGCCAGCAGCTATGACAGAAACATTCAGTACTTC
>TRBJ1-1|once|TRBV7-2|TRBD1
CASSSRDRGRAAEAFF
TGTGCCAGCAGCTCCCGGGACAGGGGGCGAGCCGCCGAAGCTTTCTTT
>TRBJ2-3|.|TRBV24-1|.
CATSDSKSTDTQYF
TGTGCCACCAGTGATTCCAAAAGCACAGATACGCAGTATTTT
>TRBJ1-1|.|TRBV6-2/TRBV6-3|.
CASIGTGEAFF
TGTGCCAGCATCGGGACGGGTGAAGCTTTCTTT
>TRBJ1-2|.|TRBV15|TRBD1
CATSRKGQIYGYTF
TGTGCCACCAGCAGGAAGGGACAGATCTATGGCTACACCTTC
>TRBJ2-7|.|TRBV3-1|.
CASSQADTIYEQYF
TGTGCCAGCAGCCAAGCTGACACGATCTACGAGCAGTACTTC
>TRBJ2-7|.|TRBV5-4|TRBD2
CASSPPGGRKKQYF
TGTGCCAGCAGCCCCCCGGGGGGGCGGAAGAAGCAGTACTTC
>TRBJ1-2|.|TRBV20-1|.
CSARAAGNYGYTF
TGCAGTGCTAGAGCGGCAGGGAACTATGGCTACACCTTC
>TRBJ2-3|.|TRBV29-1|TRBD1
CSAEDRAADTQYF
TGCAGCGCCGAAGACAGGGCCGCAGATACGCAGTATTTT
>TRBJ2-1|.|TRBV29-1|.
CSVVRGEQFF
TGCAGCGTTGTCCGCGGGGAGCAGTTCTTC
>TRBJ2-7|.|TRBV7-2|.
CASSFREQGRGAYEQYF
TGTGCCAGCAGCTTTAGGGAACAGGGGAGGGGGGCCTACGAGCAGTACTTC
>TRBJ2-7|.|TRBV4-1|TRBD1
CASSQEDRGTDEQYF
TGCGCCAGCAGCCAAGAGGACAGGGGGACGGACGAGCAGTACTTC
>TRBJ2-5|.|TRBV3-1|.
CASSPGRSIAYSEETQYF
TGTGCCAGCAGCCCAGGGAGGTCCATAGCGTATAGTGAGGAGACCCAGTACTTC
>TRBJ2-2|.|TRBV7-8|.
CAGLSGGELFF
TGTGCCGGCCTCTCTGGCGGGGAGCTGTTTTTT
>TRBJ2-3|once|TRBV6-5|TRBD2
CASSRLAGGRDTQYF
TGTGCCAGCAGCCGACTAGCGGGGGGTCGAGATACGCAGTATTTT
>TRBJ2-1|.|TRBV4-3|.
CASSQDSAGANEQFF
TGCGCCAGCAGCCAAGATAGCGCAGGGGCCAATGAGCAGTTCTTC
>TRBJ1-1|.|TRBV19|.
CASSIGSDRAFF
TGTGCCAGTAGTATCGGATCCGATAGGGCTTTCTTT
>TRBJ2-1|.|TRBV27|.
CASKKPGETAYNEQFF
TGTGCCAGCAAAAAACCGGGGGAGACGGCCTACAATGAGCAGTTCTTC
>TRBJ1-1|.|TRBV20-1|.
CSAGQLNTEAFF
TGCAGTGCAGGCCAGTTGAACACTGAAGCTTTCTTT
>TRBJ1-1|.|TRBV29-1|.
CSVDRGGGTEAFF
TGCAGCGTTGACCGGGGTGGTGGGACTGAAGCTTTCTTT
>TRBJ1-2|.|TRBV3-1|.
CASSQEGGLSDTF
TGTGCCAGCAGCCAAGAAGGCGGCCTCTCGGACACCTTC
>TRBJ1-2|.|TRBV7-8|.
CASSLAEWQHYGYTF
TGTGCCAGCAGCTTAGCTGAGTGGCAGCACTATGGCTACACCTTC
>TRBJ1-4|once|TRBV7-9|TRBD1
CASSFGQGWEKLFF
TGTGCCAGCAGCTTCGGACAGGGTTGGGAAAAACTGTTTTTT
>TRBJ2-3|.|TRBV9|.
CASSVDTDTITTDTQYF
TGTGCCAGCAGCGTCGATACGGACACGATAACGACAGATACGCAGTATTTT
>TRBJ1-4|.|TRBV7-8|.
CASSGRMTGTNEKLFF
TGTGCCAGCAGCGGGCGCATGACAGGAACGAATGAAAAACTGTTTTTT
>TRBJ2-3|.|TRBV20-1|TRBD1
CSATSGQGAQSSTDTQYF
TGCAGTGCCACCTCGGGACAGGGAGCACAATCTAGCACAGATACGCAGTATTTT
>TRBJ2-5|.|TRBV6-2/TRBV6-3|.
CASSGPVRTQYF
TGTGCCAGCAGTGGCCCCGTTAGGACCCAGTACTTC
>TRBJ2-2|.|TRBV6-5|TRBD1
CASSQFRGTGELFF
TGTGCCAGCAGTCAATTCAGGGGGACCGGGGAGCTGTTTTTT
>TRBJ2-7|.|TRBV29-1|.
CSASWGIYEQYF
TGCAGCGCCTCATGGGGGATCTACGAGCAGTACTTC
>TRBJ2-7|few|TRBV5-6|TRBD1
CASSPGTGTYEQYF
TGTGCCAGCAGTCCCGGGACAGGGACCTACGAGCAGTACTTC
>TRBJ1-1|.|TRBV13|.
CASRESGGMNTEAFF
TGTGCCAGCAGGGAATCGGGGGGGATGAACACTGAAGCTTTCTTT
>TRBJ2-3|.|TRBV9|TRBD2
CASSVVSSGGDTQYF
TGTGCCAGCAGCGTAGTTTCGAGCGGGGGAGATACGCAGTATTTT
>TRBJ2-3|.|TRBV11-2|TRBD2
CASSLSEAGVTDTQYF
TGTGCCAGCAGCTTATCCGAAGCGGGGGTCACAGATACGCAGTATTTT
>TRBJ2-2|once|TRBV3-1|TRBD2
CASRHLAGGGELFF
TGTGCCAGCAGACACCTAGCGGGGGGCGGGGAGCTGTTTTTT
>TRBJ1-5|.|TRBV25-1|TRBD1
CATGQHSNQPQHF
TGTGCCACGGGACAGCATAGCAATCAGCCCCAGCATTTT
>TRBJ2-1|.|TRBV12-3/TRBV12-4|.
CASSLAPGGEQFF
TGTGCCAGCAGTTTAGCGCCGGGTGGTGAGCAGTTCTTC
>TRBJ2-2|.|TRBV10-2|.
CASSGSGGAGELFF
TGCGCCAGCAGTGGTTCCGGGGGCGCCGGGGAGCTGTTTTTT
>TRBJ2-1|.|TRBV19|TRBD2
CASSMASGVLFNEQFF
TGTGCCAGTAGTATGGCTAGCGGGGTGTTGTTCAATGAGCAGTTCTTC
>TRBJ1-3|.|TRBV4-3|.
CASSQDQGNSGNTIYF
TGCGCCAGCAGCCAAGATCAGGGAAACTCTGGAAACACCATATATTTT
>TRBJ2-5|.|TRBV7-8|.
CASSYREGRRETQYF
TGTGCCAGCAGCTATCGAGAGGGGCGGAGAGAGACCCAGTACTTC
>TRBJ1-4|.|TRBV4-3|TRBD1
CASSQDRQGGEKLFF
TGCGCCAGCAGCCAAGATCGACAGGGAGGAGAAAAACTGTTTTTT
>TRBJ2-3|once|TRBV7-2|TRBD2
CASSSLSGGATDTQYF
TGTGCCAGCAGCTCTCTTAGCGGGGGGGCCACAGATACGCAGTATTTT
>TRBJ2-5|.|TRBV7-3|.
CASSSGRGASETQYF
TGTGCCAGCAGCTCGGGACGGGGGGCCTCAGAGACCCAGTACTTC
>TRBJ2-7|.|TRBV29-1|.
CSVVSWTDPYEQYF
TGCAGCGTTGTATCCTGGACGGACCCCTACGAGCAGTACTTC
>TRBJ1-2|.|TRBV19|.
CASYPGRGRDGYTF
TGTGCCAGTTACCCCGGACGGGGACGAGATGGCTACACCTTC
>TRBJ1-1|.|TRBV15|TRBD1
CAAGGLNTEAFF
TGTGCCGCAGGGGGTTTGAACACTGAAGCTTTCTTT
>TRBJ1-2|.|TRBV20-1|.
CSARSQNGYTF
TGCAGTGCTAGATCTCAAAATGGCTACACCTTC
>TRBJ1-1|.|TRBV29-1|.
CSVDGVRNTEAFF
TGCAGCGTTGATGGGGTGAGGAACACTGAAGCTTTCTTT
>TRBJ2-2|.|TRBV27|.
CASSPGTLGELFF
TGTGCCAGCAGTCCGGGGACACTCGGGGAGCTGTTTTTT
>TRBJ2-1|.|TRBV20-1|.
CSAVGVLVRNEQFF
TGCAGTGCCGTCGGGGTATTGGTTCGCAATGAGCAGTTCTTC
>TRBJ2-7|.|TRBV19|TRBD1
CASSGTGVFYEQYF
TGTGCCAGTTCCGGGACAGGGGTTTTTTACGAGCAGTACTTC